This T cell receptor (beta chain) was captured in a study of regulatory T cells in long-lasting Graves disease. The time point is: newly diagnosed GD, antithyroid drugs for less than 3 months. PBMC-extracted RNA yielded the TCR library. The authors built TCR beta libraries using iRepertoire HTBI primers and Arm-PCR of CDR3 regions. TCRdb itself ran the multiplex PCR reads through MiXCR, one entry per CDR3 protein. The data show around 470,000 distinct CDR3 sequences, approximately 14% seen once. The sample was also reused in another study, on T cells in Graves' hyperthyroidism and ophthalmopathy.

This specimen was peripheral blood mononuclear cells (PBMCs), taken at new diagnosis, from a patient treated with antithyroid drugs. This sequence originates from a woman between 50 and 59 years old with Graves disease.

The CDR3 DNA sequence: TGTGCCAGCAGAAGTTGGGGGGGTAATGAGCAGTTCTTC. It is translated as CASRSWGGNEQFF. The gene calls are TRBV27 and TRBJ2-1; 7 bases align to TRBD2. The CDR3 totals 13 residues. Trimming took 6 bases from V and 7 from J; bases not matched to a gene: 6. The germline V gene encodes CDR1 MNHEY and CDR2 SMNVEV (reference sequence).